Sequencing of this T cell receptor beta chain was carried out in a study of cytomegalovirus exposure and HLA in healthy donors. Findings and limits, study-wide: Highly shared sequence variants in one cluster were likely a sequencing artifact. Rare TCR sequences predominated, though certain public TCRs were found in many donors. By HLA locus, TCR association rates varied in a later analysis, with DRB1 showing the most and HLA-C the fewest.

Healthy bone marrow donors formed the donor group. The CDR3 consists of 12 residues. Germline CDR1 MNHNS, CDR2 SASEGT. The PCR employed 60 Vbeta primers together with 13 Jbeta primers. Sequencing used immunoSEQ multiplex PCR; TCRdb keeps in-frame clones, though not all of them. The table includes more than 95,000 clones, 65% to 90% detected once. A word on this clone: Its antigen is not identified.

Input material: PBMCs. This TCR came from a man in his thirties or forties in good health and CMV-seropositive. The chain joins TRBV6-1 to TRBJ1-5, with unresolved D. CDR3 in DNA: TGTGCGGCGGGCGGGATCAATCAGCCCCAGCATTTT. This translates into CAAGGINQPQHF.